These 22 T cell receptor beta chains were sequenced from one sample in a study of blood T cell repertoires in COVID-19. Sequencing was performed with immunoSEQ multiplex PCR; in TCRdb, only in-frame clones are kept and a portion is missing. The sample carries around 220,000 clones, roughly 88% recorded once. Sequencing was carried out using PBMCs or T cells enriched from blood (not recorded which). The receptor set was obtained from a woman between 45 and 60 years old with acute COVID-19.

This clone came up once. The chain joins TRBV12-3 or TRBV12-4 to TRBJ1-1, with 8 bases lining up with TRBD1. The CDR3 spans 13 residues. The V segment lost 0 bases and the J segment 8 bases; nucleotides outside the gene matches: 2. This CDR3 reads CASSLAAGGEAFF. CDR3 nucleotide sequence: TGTGCCAGCAGTTTAGCGGCAGGGGGCGAAGCTTTCTTT.

CDR3: CASSIGYLRVGRNEQFF. The CDR3 DNA is TGTGCCAGTAGTATAGGCTACCTCCGGGTTGGTAGAAATGAGCAGTTCTTC. J is TRBJ2-1 and V is TRBV19; the D is unclear. This CDR3 is 17 amino acids long. Germline V lookup: CDR1 LNHDA, CDR2 SQIVND (reference sequence). Deletions cut 1 base from V and 7 bases from J, with 20 bases between.

This chain joins TRBV5-4 and TRBJ1-4, with D hard to call. Per germline, CDR1 SGHNT and CDR2 YYREEE (reference sequence). The CDR3 is made up of 15 amino acids. Trimming left V 0 bases short and J 7 bases short, with 13 bases between. CDR3: CASSLGGSGSEKLFF. Here the CDR3 DNA reads TGTGCCAGCAGCTTGGGAGGATCGGGGAGTGAAAAACTGTTTTTT.

The V gene is TRBV5-1, the J gene TRBJ2-7; TRBD1 aligns across 7 bases. There are 15 residues in the CDR3. V was clipped by 0 bases and J by 1 base; unmatched bases: 4. The germline V gene encodes CDR1 SGHRS and CDR2 YFSETQ. Here the CDR3 reads CASSLGGTDSYEQYF. The CDR3 DNA follows: TGCGCCAGCAGCTTGGGGGGGACAGATTCCTACGAGCAGTACTTC. Full variable domain (remainder filled in from reference TRBV5-1 and TRBJ2-7): KAGVTQTPRYLIKTRGQQVTLSCSPISGHRSVSWYQQTPGQGLQFLFEYFSETQRNKGNFPGRFSGRQFSNSRSEMNVSTLELGDSALYLCASSLGGTDSYEQYFGPGTRLTVT.

The genes are TRBV24-1 and TRBJ2-3; 8 nucleotides match TRBD2. There are 14 residues in the CDR3. Germline CDR1 is KGHDR and CDR2 is SFDVKD. J gave up 6 bases and V 7 bases, and 8 bases lay outside the gene matches. The CDR3, as DNA: TGTGCCACCAGAGGTGCCGGGGGGGACGATACGCAGTATTTT. Its translation: CATRGAGGDDTQYF.

The rearrangement joins TRBV19 to TRBJ2-5, with 12 bases lining up with TRBD2. This CDR3 spans 13 amino acids. V lost 5 bases, J lost 10 bases, and 5 bases stayed unmatched. From germline, CDR1 is LNHDA and CDR2 SQIVND (reference sequence). CDR3 nucleotides: TGTGCCAGTAGTCGACTAGCGGGAGTAGACCAGTACTTC. It encodes CASSRLAGVDQYF.

The chain joins TRBV5-4 to TRBJ2-3; 7 bases agree with TRBD2. V lost 0 bases and J lost 1; bases outside the gene matches: 8. Per germline, CDR1 SGHNT and CDR2 YYREEE (reference sequence). The CDR3 is 17 residues long. Here the CDR3 DNA reads TGTGCCAGCAGCTTGGGGGGTGCGGGAGATGGCACAGATACGCAGTATTTT. Protein: CASSLGGAGDGTDTQYF.

Only one count was recorded for this clone. The chain is built from TRBV25-1 and TRBJ1-2; D is undetermined. The CDR3 has 14 amino acids. Trimming stripped 6 bases from V and 5 bases from J, with 16 bases between. CDR1 and CDR2 (germline): MGHDK, SYGVNS. For the CDR3, the DNA is TGTGCCAGCAGCGCCCCCGGACGGGGATATGGCTACACCTTC. Residues: CASSAPGRGYGYTF.

This clone was counted once. J is TRBJ1-2 and V is TRBV6-5; D is uncertain. Germline V gene lookup returns CDR1 MNHEY and CDR2 SVGAGI. V lost 6 bases and J 5 bases, leaving 10 bases between the germline ends. The CDR3 length is 12 residues. CDR3 residues: CASSRTGYGYTF. CDR3 coding DNA: TGTGCCAGCAGCCGCACGGGGTATGGCTACACCTTC.

The V call is TRBV28, the J call TRBJ1-5, with 7 bases fitting TRBD1. The germline V gene has CDR1 MDHEN and CDR2 SYDVKM. The CDR3 totals 15 residues. V lost 4 bases, J lost 6 bases, and 9 bases stayed unmatched. The CDR3 protein is CASSSPGGMGQPQHF. CDR3 DNA sequence: TGTGCCAGCAGTTCCCCAGGGGGAATGGGTCAGCCCCAGCATTTT.

V and J are TRBV5-4 and TRBJ2-5; 8 bases map to TRBD1. Germline CDR1 reads SGHNT; CDR2 reads YYREEE (reference sequence). With 4 bases clipped from V and 4 bases from J, the junction kept 6 bases outside the gene matches. This CDR3 is 14 amino acids long. The CDR3 here is CASSMQGAGETQYF. The CDR3 nucleotides read TGTGCCAGCAGCATGCAGGGGGCGGGAGAGACCCAGTACTTC. Looking up the rest from reference TRBV5-4 and TRBJ2-5 gives the full variable domain: ETGVTQSPTHLIKTRGQQVTLRCSSQSGHNTVSWYQQALGQGPQFIFQYYREEENGRGNFPPRFSGLQFPNYSSELNVNALELDDSALYLCASSMQGAGETQYFGPGTRLLVL.

The V and J genes are TRBV5-4 and TRBJ2-5; 8 bases are a match to TRBD2. This CDR3 contains 15 residues. Germline trimming cut 4 bases from V and 5 bases from J; bases unmatched to any gene: 10. The V gene's germline CDR1 is SGHNT and CDR2 YYREEE (reference sequence). The DNA for the CDR3 is TGTGCCAGCAGCGCCAGACGGACGGGAGGGGAGACCCAGTACTTC. Its protein product is CASSARRTGGETQYF.

The chain recombines TRBV5-1 with TRBJ2-7, with a tentative D call TRBD2 (5 bases). The ends were cut back, 5 bases at V and 2 bases at J, with 11 bases in the middle. Germline V gene lookup returns CDR1 SGHRS and CDR2 YFSETQ. The CDR3 runs to 13 residues. The CDR3 DNA reads TGCGCCAGCAGATACGGGATAACCTACGAGCAGTACTTC. This gives the protein CASRYGITYEQYF.

In DNA form, the CDR3 reads TGTGCCAGCAGATTCGGACAGACTGGGGCCAACGTCCTGACTTTC. Its translation is CASRFGQTGANVLTF. V gene TRBV7-2 combines with J gene TRBJ2-6; a weak D match, TRBD1 (6 bases). Germline CDR1 and CDR2: SGHTA and FQGNSA. The V end was cut by 6 bases, the J end by 2 bases, with 11 bases between. The CDR3 runs to 15 residues.

The V and J genes are TRBV19 and TRBJ2-1; D perhaps matches TRBD1 (5 bases). The CDR3 length is 16 residues. V lost 3 bases, J lost 10 bases, and 22 bases lay in between. Germline loops: CDR1 LNHDA, CDR2 SQIVND (reference sequence). DNA for the CDR3: TGTGCCAGTAGTATCCAGTTGGGGCTTAGAATGTGGGAGCAGTTCTTC. Translating gives CASSIQLGLRMWEQFF.

This rearrangement joins TRBV25-1 to TRBJ2-7; 7 nucleotides line up with TRBD1. The CDR3 has 15 amino acids. The V segment lost 10 bases and the J segment 2 bases; nucleotides outside the gene matches: 14. Per germline, CDR1 MGHDK and CDR2 SYGVNS. DNA for the CDR3: TGTGCCACCTATCTAAGACAGGGAACCACCTACGAGCAGTACTTC. Translating it yields CATYLRQGTTYEQYF.

The chain links TRBV9 to TRBJ2-2; D not certain. The CDR3 sequence is 14 residues long. Trimming removed 2 bases at V and 0 bases at J, with 5 bases between. Germline V gene sequence: CDR1 SGDLS, CDR2 YYNGEE. In nucleotides, the CDR3 is TGTGCCAGCAGCGTCACTACGAACACCGGGGAGCTGTTTTTT. Encoded protein: CASSVTTNTGELFF.

The chain joins TRBV18 to TRBJ2-3; 10 nucleotides align to TRBD2. Germline assignment: CDR1 KGHSH and CDR2 LQKENI. Trimming at V came to 1 base and at J to 1 base, leaving 11 bases not matched to a gene. The CDR3 length is 19 residues. The CDR3 region has the DNA TGTGCCAGCTCACCACTGGCCAGCGGGAGGGCCGAGGGCACAGATACGCAGTATTTT. Amino acids: CASSPLASGRAEGTDTQYF.

The V gene is TRBV11-3, the J gene TRBJ2-3; D might be TRBD2 (6 bases). The CDR3 runs 16 residues. Germline-derived CDR1 and CDR2 are SGHNT and YENEEA. The V end was cut by 2 bases, the J end by 4 bases, with 16 bases between. CDR3 region: CASSLRSGEGPDTQYF. In DNA, the CDR3 is TGTGCCAGCAGCTTAAGATCGGGAGAGGGTCCAGATACGCAGTATTTT.

This clone has a single count. Other DNA variants within this sample encode the same CDR3. This chain connects TRBV27 to TRBJ1-2; 7 nucleotides line up with TRBD1. The V and J ends lost 6 bases and 3 bases, in that order; junction bases with no gene match: 4. In germline, CDR1 is MNHEY, CDR2 SMNVEV (reference sequence). The length of the CDR3 is 13 residues. The DNA of the CDR3 is TGTGCCAGCAGCCTTCAGGGGGACTATGGCTACACCTTC. It specifies CASSLQGDYGYTF.

The count of this clone is one. The chain employs TRBV19 and TRBJ2-7, with D perhaps TRBD2 (5 bases). CDR1 is LNHDA, CDR2 SQIVND, per germline (reference sequence). CDR3 size: 13 residues. The V gene lost 6 bases and the J gene lost 0 bases, with 9 bases spanning the gap. CDR3 bases: TGTGCCAGTAGAGAGGGAAACTCCTACGAGCAGTACTTC. As protein: CASREGNSYEQYF.

The chain employs TRBV28 and TRBJ2-2; D remains ambiguous. The CDR3 is 15 amino acids. Germline V CDR1 and CDR2: MDHEN, SYDVKM. Trimming removed 3 bases from V and 2 bases from J, with 10 bases in between. For the CDR3, the DNA is TGTGCCAGCAGTTTGAGTCCGTCCAACACCGGGGAGCTGTTTTTT. As protein: CASSLSPSNTGELFF.